A selection of T cell receptor beta chains follows, all from one sample in a study of T cell responses to AZD1222 COVID-19 vaccine. Method: immunoSEQ multiplex PCR; TCRdb's copy keeps in-frame clones and lacks some. In the table there are around 160,000 clones, 90% to 95% of which are singletons. The material sequenced was peripheral blood, taken on day 0 of AZD1222 vaccination. The receptor source for this set is an adult in good health. The CDR3 runs from the conserved cysteine through the conserved F or W. A D gene is named only where the DNA matches it firmly. The size entry is marked missing in some rows and otherwise reads once, few, many or a size class.

V gene	clone size	D gene	J gene	CDR3 protein	CDR3 DNA
TRBV11-3	.	.	TRBJ2-1	CASSSRGSYNEQFF	TGTGCCAGCAGCTCCCGGGGCTCCTACAATGAGCAGTTCTTC
TRBV11-2	.	.	TRBJ2-3	CASSSEGGVTDTQYF	TGTGCCAGCAGCTCGGAGGGCGGGGTGACAGATACGCAGTATTTT
TRBV6-4	few	TRBD1	TRBJ1-6	CAIPGQGWNSPLHF	TGTGCCATTCCGGGACAGGGTTGGAATTCACCCCTCCACTTT
TRBV7-3	.	TRBD1	TRBJ1-1	CASSLRGSTEAFF	TGTGCCAGCAGCCTCAGGGGGTCGACTGAAGCTTTCTTT
TRBV7-3	.	.	TRBJ2-1	CASSPSDLNEQFF	TGTGCCAGCAGCCCCTCGGACTTAAATGAGCAGTTCTTC
TRBV5-1	.	.	TRBJ1-1	CASSPSGAVASEAFF	TGCGCCAGCAGCCCCAGCGGGGCAGTCGCTAGCGAAGCTTTCTTT
TRBV6-5	.	.	TRBJ1-5	CASRWDSNQPQHF	TGTGCCAGCCGATGGGACAGCAATCAGCCCCAGCATTTT
TRBV1	.	.	TRBJ2-7	CTSGGGSYEQYF	TGCACCAGTGGCGGTGGCTCCTACGAGCAGTACTTC
TRBV19	.	.	TRBJ1-2	CASSITATSNYGYTF	TGTGCCAGTAGTATAACGGCAACTTCTAACTATGGCTACACCTTC
TRBV28	.	.	TRBJ1-5	CASSFLGDQPQHF	TGTGCCAGCAGTTTTTTAGGGGATCAGCCCCAGCATTTT
TRBV11-2	.	.	TRBJ2-1	CASRPISGTRQFF	TGTGCCAGCAGACCTATTTCCGGGACCCGCCAGTTCTTC
TRBV19	.	TRBD1	TRBJ1-2	CASNPGQGYYGYTF	TGTGCCAGTAACCCGGGACAGGGATACTATGGCTACACCTTC
TRBV5-1	once	TRBD1	TRBJ1-2	CASSGGRTGDGYTF	TGCGCCAGCAGCGGAGGACGGACAGGGGATGGCTACACCTTC
TRBV27	.	.	TRBJ1-5	CASKGGGQPQHF	TGTGCCAGCAAGGGCGGGGGGCAGCCCCAGCATTTT
TRBV6-5	.	.	TRBJ2-5	CASSPPGNGRETQYF	TGTGCCAGCAGTCCCCCGGGAAATGGGAGAGAGACCCAGTACTTC
TRBV6-5	.	.	TRBJ2-7	CASSYALDRAHEQYF	TGTGCCAGCAGTTACGCGTTGGATCGGGCCCACGAGCAGTACTTC
TRBV18	.	.	TRBJ1-5	CASSPPGQPQHF	TGTGCCAGCTCACCACCGGGTCAGCCCCAGCATTTT
TRBV2	.	TRBD1	TRBJ1-2	CASSLVGTAVYGYTF	TGTGCCAGCAGCCTGGTCGGGACAGCAGTTTATGGCTACACCTTC
TRBV11-3	.	.	TRBJ2-5	CASSHDGTQYF	TGTGCCAGCAGCCACGACGGCACCCAGTACTTC
TRBV6-5	.	.	TRBJ2-7	CASSYSDRQYEQYF	TGTGCCAGCAGTTACTCGGACAGACAGTACGAGCAGTACTTC
TRBV5-6	.	TRBD2	TRBJ2-1	CASSPQLAAIYNEQFF	TGTGCCAGCAGCCCCCAGCTAGCGGCCATATACAATGAGCAGTTCTTC
TRBV30	.	TRBD1	TRBJ1-4	CAWSERQGREKLFF	TGTGCCTGGAGTGAGAGACAGGGCCGGGAAAAACTGTTTTTT
TRBV28	.	TRBD1	TRBJ2-2	CASTGTGGNTGELFF	TGTGCCAGCACGGGGACAGGGGGGAACACCGGGGAGCTGTTTTTT
TRBV5-5	.	.	TRBJ1-1	CASSGTFRQMNTEAFF	TGTGCCAGCAGCGGGACATTTCGGCAGATGAACACTGAAGCTTTCTTT
TRBV6-5	.	TRBD2	TRBJ2-1	CASSWGGEGQYNEQFF	TGTGCCAGCAGTTGGGGGGGAGAGGGGCAGTACAATGAGCAGTTCTTC
TRBV28	.	.	TRBJ1-5	CASSFSDQPQHF	TGTGCCAGCAGTTTTTCAGATCAGCCCCAGCATTTT
TRBV7-2	.	TRBD1	TRBJ1-3	CASSSPGGSGNTIYF	TGTGCCAGCAGCTCACCAGGGGGATCTGGAAACACCATATATTTT
TRBV10-3	.	TRBD1	TRBJ1-2	CAINTPGQGDYGYTF	TGTGCCATCAACACCCCAGGACAGGGTGACTATGGCTACACCTTC
TRBV4-3	.	.	TRBJ1-2	CASSQAGFLEDGYTF	TGCGCCAGCAGCCAAGCCGGCTTTTTGGAAGATGGCTACACCTTC
TRBV7-9	.	.	TRBJ1-6	CASSHNNPSSPLHF	TGTGCCAGCAGCCACAACAACCCAAGTTCACCCCTCCACTTT
TRBV19	.	.	TRBJ1-2	CASSIKAGQGFPYGYTF	TGTGCCAGTAGTATTAAGGCAGGACAAGGCTTTCCCTATGGCTACACCTTC
TRBV27	.	.	TRBJ2-2	CASRSFPNTGELFF	TGTGCCAGCCGCTCCTTTCCGAACACCGGGGAGCTGTTTTTT
TRBV4-1	.	.	TRBJ1-3	CASSRGTNSGNTIYF	TGCGCCAGCAGCCGAGGGACAAACTCTGGAAACACCATATATTTT
TRBV20-1	.	.	TRBJ2-7	CSAWDNYEQYF	TGCAGTGCCTGGGACAATTACGAGCAGTACTTC
TRBV7-3	once	TRBD1	TRBJ2-3	CASSSGQGTDTQYF	TGTGCCAGCAGCTCGGGACAGGGCACAGATACGCAGTATTTT
TRBV20-1	.	.	TRBJ2-7	CSASSGVSYEQYF	TGCAGTGCTAGTAGCGGAGTTTCCTACGAGCAGTACTTC
TRBV18	once	.	TRBJ2-3	CASSPGRVRTDTQYF	TGTGCCAGCTCACCAGGTAGAGTTCGGACAGATACGCAGTATTTT
TRBV9	.	.	TRBJ1-3	CASSESSGNTIYF	TGTGCCAGCAGCGAGTCCTCTGGAAACACCATATATTTT
TRBV12-3/TRBV12-4	.	.	TRBJ2-7	CASSTDPYEQYF	TGTGCCAGCAGTACGGACCCCTACGAGCAGTACTTC
TRBV19	.	TRBD1	TRBJ1-1	CASCPDRGRTEAFF	TGTGCCAGTTGTCCGGACAGGGGTAGGACTGAAGCTTTCTTT
TRBV2	.	.	TRBJ1-1	CASNLRVVNSEAFF	TGTGCCAGCAATCTCCGGGTCGTGAATTCTGAAGCTTTCTTT
TRBV6-1	.	.	TRBJ1-5	CASSEVGEGNQPQHF	TGTGCCAGCAGTGAGGTGGGTGAGGGAAATCAGCCCCAGCATTTT
TRBV27	few	.	TRBJ1-5	CASSLEGREPQHF	TGTGCCAGCAGTTTAGAGGGGCGGGAGCCCCAGCATTTT
TRBV3-1/TRBV3-2	.	TRBD1	TRBJ2-7	CASSSQGTGEYF	TGTGCCAGCAGCTCCCAGGGGACAGGGGAGTACTTC
TRBV29-1	.	TRBD1	TRBJ2-3	CSVAGGQGADTQYF	TGCAGCGTTGCGGGAGGACAGGGGGCAGATACGCAGTATTTT
TRBV6-2/TRBV6-3	.	TRBD1	TRBJ2-5	CASSYRLGQAQETQYF	TGTGCCAGCAGTTACCGCTTGGGACAGGCTCAAGAGACCCAGTACTTC
TRBV28	.	.	TRBJ2-3	CASSRTWGVDTDTQYF	TGTGCCAGCAGCCGGACTTGGGGCGTTGATACAGATACGCAGTATTTT
TRBV9	.	TRBD1	TRBJ1-4	CASSRNRGEVEKLFF	TGTGCCAGCAGCCGTAACAGGGGAGAAGTCGAAAAACTGTTTTTT
TRBV29-1	.	TRBD1	TRBJ1-3	CSVGTGINTIYF	TGCAGCGTTGGGACAGGGATCAACACCATATATTTT
TRBV7-3	once	TRBD2	TRBJ2-2	CASSPSGRTGELFF	TGTGCCAGCAGCCCTAGCGGGCGCACCGGGGAGCTGTTTTTT
TRBV5-5	.	.	TRBJ1-1	CASSFYFSERAFF	TGTGCCAGCAGCTTTTATTTTTCAGAGAGGGCTTTCTTT
TRBV6-1	.	TRBD1	TRBJ1-2	CASSEWDRGDNYGYTF	TGTGCCAGCAGTGAATGGGACAGGGGGGATAACTATGGCTACACCTTC
TRBV19	once	.	TRBJ1-5	CASSPPSGGNQPQHF	TGTGCCAGTAGCCCACCTAGCGGGGGGAATCAGCCCCAGCATTTT